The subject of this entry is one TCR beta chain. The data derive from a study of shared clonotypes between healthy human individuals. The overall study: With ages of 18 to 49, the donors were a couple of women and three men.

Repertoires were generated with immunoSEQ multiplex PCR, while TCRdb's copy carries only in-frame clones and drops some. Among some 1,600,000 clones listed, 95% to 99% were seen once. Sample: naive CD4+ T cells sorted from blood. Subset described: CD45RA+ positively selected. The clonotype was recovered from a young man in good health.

CDR3 in amino acids: CASSFAGKHSDEQFF. As DNA, the CDR3 is TGTGCCAGCAGCTTTGCCGGGAAACATTCCGATGAGCAGTTCTTC. The gene calls are TRBV11-2 and TRBJ2-1; D perhaps matches TRBD2 (5 bases). The V gene lost 3 bases and the J gene lost 8 bases, with 17 bases spanning the gap. Germline-derived CDR1 and CDR2 are SGHAT and FQNNGV. The CDR3 spans 15 residues.